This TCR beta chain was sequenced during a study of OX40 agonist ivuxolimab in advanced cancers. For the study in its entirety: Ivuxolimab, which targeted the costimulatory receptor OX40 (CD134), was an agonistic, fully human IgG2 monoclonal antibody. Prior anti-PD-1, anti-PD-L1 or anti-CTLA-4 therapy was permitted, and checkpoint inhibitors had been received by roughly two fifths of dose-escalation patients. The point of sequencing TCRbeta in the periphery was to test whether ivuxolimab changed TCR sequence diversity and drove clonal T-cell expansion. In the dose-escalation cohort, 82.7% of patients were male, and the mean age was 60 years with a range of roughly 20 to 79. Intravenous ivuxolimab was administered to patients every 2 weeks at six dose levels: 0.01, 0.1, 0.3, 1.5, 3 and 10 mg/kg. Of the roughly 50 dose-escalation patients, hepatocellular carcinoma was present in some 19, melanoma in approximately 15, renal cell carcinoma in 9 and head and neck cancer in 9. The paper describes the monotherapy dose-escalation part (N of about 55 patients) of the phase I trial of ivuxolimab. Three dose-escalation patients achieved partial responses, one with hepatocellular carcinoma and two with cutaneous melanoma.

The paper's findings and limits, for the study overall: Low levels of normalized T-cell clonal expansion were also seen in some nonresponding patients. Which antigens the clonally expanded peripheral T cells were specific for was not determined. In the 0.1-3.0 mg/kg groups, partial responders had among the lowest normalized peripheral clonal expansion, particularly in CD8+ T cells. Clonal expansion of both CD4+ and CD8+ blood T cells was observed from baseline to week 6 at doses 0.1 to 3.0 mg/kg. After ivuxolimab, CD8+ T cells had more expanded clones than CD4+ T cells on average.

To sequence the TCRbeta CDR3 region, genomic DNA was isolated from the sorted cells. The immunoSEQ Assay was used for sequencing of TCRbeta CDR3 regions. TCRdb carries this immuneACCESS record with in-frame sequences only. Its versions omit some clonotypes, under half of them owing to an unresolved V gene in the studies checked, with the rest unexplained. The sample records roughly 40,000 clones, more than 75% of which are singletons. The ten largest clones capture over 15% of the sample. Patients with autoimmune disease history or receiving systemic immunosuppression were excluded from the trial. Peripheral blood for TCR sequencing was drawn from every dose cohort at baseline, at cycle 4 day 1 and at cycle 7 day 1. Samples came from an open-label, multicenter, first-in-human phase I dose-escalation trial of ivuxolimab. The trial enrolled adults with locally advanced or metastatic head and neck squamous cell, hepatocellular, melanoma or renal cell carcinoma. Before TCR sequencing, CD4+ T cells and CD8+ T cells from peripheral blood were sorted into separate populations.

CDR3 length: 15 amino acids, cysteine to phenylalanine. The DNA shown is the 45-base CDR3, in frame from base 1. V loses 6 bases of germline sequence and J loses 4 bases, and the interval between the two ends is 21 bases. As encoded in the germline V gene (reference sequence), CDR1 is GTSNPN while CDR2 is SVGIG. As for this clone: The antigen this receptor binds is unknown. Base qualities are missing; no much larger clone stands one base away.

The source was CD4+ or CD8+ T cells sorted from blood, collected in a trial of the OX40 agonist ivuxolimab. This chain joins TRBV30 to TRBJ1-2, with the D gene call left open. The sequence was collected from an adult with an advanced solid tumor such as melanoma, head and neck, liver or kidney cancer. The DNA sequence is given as TGTGCCTGCCAAGTTGGTAGGTCGAGTCCCTATGGCTACACCTTC. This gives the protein CACQVGRSSPYGYTF.